This TCR beta chain was sequenced during a study of T cell repertoires in cytomegalovirus infection. TCRdb analysed the reads with MiXCR anew, one entry per CDR3 protein. The table includes hundreds of thousands of distinct CDR3 sequences, 35% to 40% detected once. Germline CDR1 and CDR2: MGHRA and YSYEKL. V was cut by 1 base and J by 6 bases, with 16 bases left in between. The CDR3 loop spans 15 amino acids. Sequencing input: PBMCs. This receptor was taken from a human donor in good health (CMV status not recorded). Some clones in this sample may be carry-over from other donors' samples. This chain connects TRBV4-1 to TRBJ2-7, with D perhaps being TRBD1 or TRBD2 (6 bases each). CDR3 in DNA: TGCGCCAGCAGCCAAGTTGGGGGGCGCGGGTTCGAGCAGTACTTC. This translates into CASSQVGGRGFEQYF.